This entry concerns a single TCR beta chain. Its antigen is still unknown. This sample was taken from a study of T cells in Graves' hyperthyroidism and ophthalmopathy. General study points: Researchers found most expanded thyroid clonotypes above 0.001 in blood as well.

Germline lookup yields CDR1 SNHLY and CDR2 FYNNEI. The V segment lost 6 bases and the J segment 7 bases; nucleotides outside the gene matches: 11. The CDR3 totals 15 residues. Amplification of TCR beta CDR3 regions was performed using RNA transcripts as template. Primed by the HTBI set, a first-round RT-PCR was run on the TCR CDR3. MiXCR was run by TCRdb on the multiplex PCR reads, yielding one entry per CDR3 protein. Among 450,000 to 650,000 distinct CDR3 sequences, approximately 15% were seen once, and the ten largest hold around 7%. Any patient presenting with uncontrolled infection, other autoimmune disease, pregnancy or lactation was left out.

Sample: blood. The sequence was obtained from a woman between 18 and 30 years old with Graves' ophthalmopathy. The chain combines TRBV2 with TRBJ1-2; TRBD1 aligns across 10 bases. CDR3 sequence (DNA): TGTGCCAGCAGGGAGGGGACAGGGGATTTTAGTGGCTACACCTTC. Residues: CASREGTGDFSGYTF.